The 14 T cell receptor beta chains given below trace back to one sample, sequenced in a study of regulatory T cells in long-lasting Graves disease. Both iRepertoire HTBI primers and Arm-PCR of CDR3 regions were used to build the TCR beta libraries. TCRdb used MiXCR to reprocess the multiplex PCR reads, holding one entry per CDR3 protein. The sample includes around 500,000 distinct CDR3 sequences, under 25% of them seen just once. Time point: persistent/refractory GD, antithyroid drugs over 5 years with positive TRAb. The TCR library was made from RNA that had been extracted from PBMCs in TRIzol. The material sequenced was peripheral blood mononuclear cells (PBMCs), taken when the disease was refractory, from a patient treated with antithyroid drugs. These receptor sequences come from a female donor with Graves disease.

The table lists this clonotype with a count of one. This chain links TRBV3-1 with TRBJ1-3; TRBD1 aligns across 8 bases. CDR3 size: 15 residues. Losses at the gene ends were 4 bases for V and 3 bases for J; bases not matched to a gene: 5. CDR1 and CDR2 from the germline V gene are LGHDT and YNNKEL (reference sequence). The CDR3 coding sequence is TGTGCCAGCAGCCTTGGGACAGGTCTTGGAAACACCATATATTTT. Translation: CASSLGTGLGNTIYF.

This clonotype was picked up many times. The V and J genes are TRBV11-1 and TRBJ2-2; no clear D gene. The CDR3 has 17 residues. Germline V gene lookup returns CDR1 SGHAT and CDR2 FQDESV (reference sequence). Between the trimmed V and J ends, which lost 1 base and 0 bases, there was a span of 12 bases. The CDR3 DNA reads as TGTGCCAGCAGCTTAGTCTTTCCACCCTCGAACACCGGGGAGCTGTTTTTT. Residues: CASSLVFPPSNTGELFF.

A word on this clonotype: A much larger clonotype is one base distant, so this may be a read error. V and J are TRBV19 and TRBJ2-5; D is ambiguous. Deletions cut 3 bases from V and 4 bases from J, with 12 bases between. The CDR3 loop spans 14 amino acids. Germline CDR1 LNHDA, CDR2 SQIVND (reference sequence). The CDR3 sequence: CASSIMAHRETQYF. The CDR3, as DNA: TGTGCCAGTAGTATTATGGCCCACCGAGAGACCCAGTACTTC.

This clonotype was counted only a few times. V is TRBV9 and J is TRBJ2-2; perhaps TRBD2 as D (6 bases). The CDR3 has 17 residues. The germline V and J ends were trimmed by 0 bases and 4 bases, with 16 bases remaining between them. CDR1 is SGDLS and CDR2 is YYNGEE in the germline V gene. CDR3 bases: TGTGCCAGCAGCGTAGGGAGGGGACCCCGGGGCACCGGGGAGCTGTTTTTT. It encodes CASSVGRGPRGTGELFF.

The chain links TRBV30 to TRBJ1-4, with D hard to call. This CDR3 is built from 14 residues. Trimming took 7 bases from V and 8 from J, leaving 20 bases between them. Germline V gene sequence: CDR1 GTSNPN, CDR2 SVGIG (reference sequence). CDR3 protein: CASRGERVLEKLFF. The DNA for the CDR3 is TGTGCCTCCCGAGGCGAGCGGGTCCTCGAAAAACTGTTTTTT.

The V gene is TRBV10-3, the J gene TRBJ2-2; a possible D gene is TRBD1 (6 bases). This CDR3 is 16 amino acids long. Looked up from germline, CDR1 is ENHRY and CDR2 is SYGVKD. Trimming took 10 bases from V and 1 from J, leaving 19 bases between them. The CDR3 coding sequence is TGTGCCACAAATAATCCGGGACACAAGAACACCGGGGAGCTGTTTTTT. Its protein product is CATNNPGHKNTGELFF.

This clonotype occurred many times. The chain carries TRBV18 and TRBJ2-5; 7 positions agree with TRBD1. This CDR3 contains 14 residues. The V gene end was trimmed by 1 base and the J gene end by 5 bases; junction bases not matched to a gene: 4. CDR1 is KGHSH and CDR2 is LQKENI in the germline V gene. Here the CDR3 DNA reads TGTGCCAGCTCACCACAGGGGGCTTGGGAGACCCAGTACTTC. Translated, it gives CASSPQGAWETQYF. The complete variable domain, with remaining parts taken from reference TRBV18 and TRBJ2-5, reads NAGVMQNPRHLVRRRGQEARLRCSPMKGHSHVYWYRQLPEEGLKFMVYLQKENIIDESGMPKERFSAEFPKEGPSILRIQQVVRGDSAAYFCASSPQGAWETQYFGPGTRLLVL.

This clonotype was counted only a few times. The V and J genes are TRBV6-2 or TRBV6-3 and TRBJ1-5; D is uncertain. The CDR3 is made up of 16 amino acids. Between the trimmed V and J ends, which lost 1 base and 6 bases, there was a span of 16 bases. Germline V lookup: CDR1 MNHEY, CDR2 SVGEGT. The CDR3 coding sequence is TGTGCCAGCAGTTACTACCCTGCGAGGGTAGGTCAGCCCCAGCATTTT. Translating it yields CASSYYPARVGQPQHF.

About this clonotype: A read error may explain this, as a much larger clone is one base away. This sequence joins TRBV12-3 or TRBV12-4 and TRBJ1-5; D perhaps matches TRBD1 (6 bases). The CDR3 covers 15 residues. CDR3 sequence (DNA): TGTGCCAGCAGCAACAGGGAAGTTGGCAATCGGCCCCAGCATTTT. Its translation: CASSNREVGNRPQHF.

This clonotype occurred many times. The chain employs TRBV12-3 or TRBV12-4 and TRBJ1-5; D not resolved. The CDR3 loop spans 15 amino acids. V was cut by 5 bases and J by 0 bases, with 11 bases left in between. The CDR3 coding sequence is TGTGCCAGCAGTGCTACGGGAGATAGCAATCAGCCCCAGCATTTT. This gives the protein CASSATGDSNQPQHF.

J is TRBJ1-2 and V is TRBV20-1, with D perhaps matching TRBD1 (5 bases). This CDR3 comprises 12 residues. The germline CDR1 and CDR2 sequences are DFQATT and SNEGSKA (reference sequence). V lost 5 bases and J lost 2, with 9 bases in between. CDR3 DNA: TGCAGTGCTCAAGACAGAAACTATGGCTACACCTTC. It codes for CSAQDRNYGYTF.

This clonotype occurred many times. The CDR3 DNA follows: TGTGCCAGCAGTGGACCCCCGCCCTACGAGCAGTACTTC. Translating gives CASSGPPPYEQYF. This chain connects TRBV6-2 or TRBV6-3 to TRBJ2-7; no firm D call. Germline lookup yields CDR1 MNHEY and CDR2 SVGEGT. The CDR3 consists of 13 residues. V was shortened by 5 bases and J by 2 bases, with 10 bases between the two germline ends.

This clonotype occurred many times. This rearrangement joins TRBV7-2 to TRBJ2-7; TRBD1 or TRBD2 may be the D gene (5 bases each). In germline, CDR1 is SGHTA, CDR2 FQGNSA. This CDR3 region has 15 residues. V gave up 8 bases and J gave up 5 bases, with 22 bases separating them. The CDR3, as DNA: TGTGCCAGCTCCCCCGGGGCTCTCGTCATGGACGAGCAGTACTTC. Residues: CASSPGALVMDEQYF.

In its sample, this clonotype was seen a few times. V usage is TRBV20-1 and J usage is TRBJ2-7; the match to TRBD2 covers 8 bases. CDR1 and CDR2 from the germline V gene are DFQATT and SNEGSKA (reference sequence). The J segment lost 5 bases and the V segment lost 6 bases, leaving 0 bases of the junction unmatched. This CDR3 spans 10 amino acids. The CDR3 protein is CSATSDEQYF. The CDR3 DNA sequence: TGCAGTGCGACTAGCGACGAGCAGTACTTC.